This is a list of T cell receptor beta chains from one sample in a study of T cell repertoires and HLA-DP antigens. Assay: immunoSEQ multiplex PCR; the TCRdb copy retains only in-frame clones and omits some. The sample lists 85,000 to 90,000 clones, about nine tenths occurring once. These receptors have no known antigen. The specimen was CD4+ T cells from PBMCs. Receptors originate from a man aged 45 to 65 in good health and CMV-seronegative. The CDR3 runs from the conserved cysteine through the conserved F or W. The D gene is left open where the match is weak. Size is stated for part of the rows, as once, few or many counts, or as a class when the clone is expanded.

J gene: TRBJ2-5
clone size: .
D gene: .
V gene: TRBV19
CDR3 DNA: TGTGCCAGTAGTACGGTGGGGGAAGAGACCCAGTACTTC
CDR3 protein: CASSTVGEETQYF

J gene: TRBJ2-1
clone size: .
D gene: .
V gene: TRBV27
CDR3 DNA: TGTGCCAGCAGTTTGGCAGGGGTTACTTACAATGAGCAGTTCTTC
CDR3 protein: CASSLAGVTYNEQFF

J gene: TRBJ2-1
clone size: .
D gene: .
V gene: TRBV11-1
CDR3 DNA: TGTGCCAGCAGCCTCATGGGGGGCAATGAGCAGTTCTTC
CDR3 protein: CASSLMGGNEQFF

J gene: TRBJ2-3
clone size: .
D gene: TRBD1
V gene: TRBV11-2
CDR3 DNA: TGTGCCAGCAGCTCAGGACAGGGGACAGATACGCAGTATTTT
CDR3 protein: CASSSGQGTDTQYF

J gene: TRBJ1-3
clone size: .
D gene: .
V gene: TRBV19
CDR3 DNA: TGTGCCAGTACCAACGCTGGACGTGGAAACACCATATATTTT
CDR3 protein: CASTNAGRGNTIYF

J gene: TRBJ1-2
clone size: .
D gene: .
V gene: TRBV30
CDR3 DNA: TGTGCCTGGAATGACGCCTCTCCCTATGGCTACACCTTC
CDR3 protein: CAWNDASPYGYTF

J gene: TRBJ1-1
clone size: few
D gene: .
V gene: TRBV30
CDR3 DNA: TGTGCCTGGAGTGTTCTGTTGATCACTGAAGCTTTCTTT
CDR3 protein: CAWSVLLITEAFF

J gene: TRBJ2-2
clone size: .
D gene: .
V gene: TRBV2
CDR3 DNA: TGTGCCAGCAGCCAGGTTGGGGTCGGCGGGGAGCTGTTTTTT
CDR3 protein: CASSQVGVGGELFF

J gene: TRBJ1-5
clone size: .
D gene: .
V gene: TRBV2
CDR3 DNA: TGTGCCAGCAGTGCAGTCGGCGGCAATCAGCCCCAGCATTTT
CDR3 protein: CASSAVGGNQPQHF

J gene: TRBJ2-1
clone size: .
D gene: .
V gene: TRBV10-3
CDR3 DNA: TGTGCCGTGTCGAAGGAGGCGGGGAGAAGCTACAATGAGCAGTTCTTC
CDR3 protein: CAVSKEAGRSYNEQFF

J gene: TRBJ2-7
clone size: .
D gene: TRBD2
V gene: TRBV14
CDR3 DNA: TGTGCCAGCAGCCGACCTAGCGGCAGCTCCTACGAGCAGTACTTC
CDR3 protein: CASSRPSGSSYEQYF

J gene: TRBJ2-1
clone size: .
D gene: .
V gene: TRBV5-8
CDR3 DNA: TGTGCCAGCAGCTTGGCCCGGGTAGTTGGAAGCTCCTACAATGAGCAGTTCTTC
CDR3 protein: CASSLARVVGSSYNEQFF

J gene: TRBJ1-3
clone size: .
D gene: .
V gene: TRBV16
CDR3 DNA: TGTGCCAGCAGCCAACCCCACATCTCTGGAAACACCATATATTTT
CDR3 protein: CASSQPHISGNTIYF

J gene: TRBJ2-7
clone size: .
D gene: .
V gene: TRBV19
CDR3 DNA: TGTGCCAGCTGCAGGGGCCCGGGCTCCTACGAGCAGTACTTC
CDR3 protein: CASCRGPGSYEQYF

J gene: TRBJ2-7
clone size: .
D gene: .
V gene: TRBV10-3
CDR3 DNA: TGTGCCATCAGGGGGCAACGCCATACCGAGCAGTACTTC
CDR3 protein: CAIRGQRHTEQYF

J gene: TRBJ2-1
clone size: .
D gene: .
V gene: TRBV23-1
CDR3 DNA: TGCGCCCCAGGGTTGCATGAGCAGTTCTTC
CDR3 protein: CAPGLHEQFF

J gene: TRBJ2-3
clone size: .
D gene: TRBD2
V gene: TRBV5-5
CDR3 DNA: TGTGCCAGCAGCCCGGGTGGGCGGGGGGATACGCAGTATTTT
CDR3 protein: CASSPGGRGDTQYF

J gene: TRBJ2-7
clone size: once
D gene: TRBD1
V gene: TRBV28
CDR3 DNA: TGTGCCAGCAGTTTACAGGACAGGGGGAAAGACTACGAGCAGTACTTC
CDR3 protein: CASSLQDRGKDYEQYF

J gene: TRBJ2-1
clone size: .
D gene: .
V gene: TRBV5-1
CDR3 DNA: TGCGCCAGCAGCTTGGGTACGTGGGAGTCCTACAATGAGCAGTTCTTC
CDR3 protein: CASSLGTWESYNEQFF

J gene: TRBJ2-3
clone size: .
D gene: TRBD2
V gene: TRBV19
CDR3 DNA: TGTGCCAGTAGTCCCGGACTAGGAGCAGATACGCAGTATTTT
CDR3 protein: CASSPGLGADTQYF

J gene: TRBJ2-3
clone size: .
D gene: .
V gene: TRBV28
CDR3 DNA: TGTGCCAGCGTAAGTAGCACAGATACGCAGTATTTT
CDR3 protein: CASVSSTDTQYF

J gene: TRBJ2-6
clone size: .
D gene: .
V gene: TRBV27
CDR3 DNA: TGTGCCAGCAGTTCCACAAGGATCTCTGGGGCCAACGTCCTGACTTTC
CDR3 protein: CASSSTRISGANVLTF

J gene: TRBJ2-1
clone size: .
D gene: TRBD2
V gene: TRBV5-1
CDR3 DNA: TGCGCCAGCAGGCGTAATAGCGGGAAGTCCTACAATGAGCAGTTCTTC
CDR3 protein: CASRRNSGKSYNEQFF

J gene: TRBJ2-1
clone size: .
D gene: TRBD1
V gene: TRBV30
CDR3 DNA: TGTGCCTGGAGTAGACAGGGCCCCTACAATGAGCAGTTCTTC
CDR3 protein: CAWSRQGPYNEQFF

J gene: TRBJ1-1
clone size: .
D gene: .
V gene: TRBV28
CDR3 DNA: TGTGCCAGCAGTTTATCCCAGAGAGAAGCTTTCTTT
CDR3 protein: CASSLSQREAFF

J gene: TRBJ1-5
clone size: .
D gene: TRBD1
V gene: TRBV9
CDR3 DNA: TGTGCCAGCAGCACAGGACAGGGTGGCAATCAGCCCCAGCATTTT
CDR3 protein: CASSTGQGGNQPQHF

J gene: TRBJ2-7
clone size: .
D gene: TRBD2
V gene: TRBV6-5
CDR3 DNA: TGTGCCAGCAGTTCCGGGACTAGCGGGTCCTACGAGCAGTACTTC
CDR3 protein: CASSSGTSGSYEQYF

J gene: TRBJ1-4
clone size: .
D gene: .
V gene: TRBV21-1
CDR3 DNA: TGTGCCAGCAGCGAGACAAGCGGGCGATTTGAAAAACTGTTTTTT
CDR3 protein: CASSETSGRFEKLFF

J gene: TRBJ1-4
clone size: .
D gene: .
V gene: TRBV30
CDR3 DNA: TGTGCCTGGAGTGTCATGGGGCGGGACGAAAAACTGTTTTTT
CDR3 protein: CAWSVMGRDEKLFF

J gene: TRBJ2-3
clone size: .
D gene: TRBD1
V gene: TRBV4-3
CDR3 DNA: TGCGCCAGCAGCCAATTGACAGGGGTTGGCCCCCATACGCAGTATTTT
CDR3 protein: CASSQLTGVGPHTQYF

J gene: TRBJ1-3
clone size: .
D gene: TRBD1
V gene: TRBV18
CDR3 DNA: TGTGCCAGCTCACAAAGGACAGGGGGCTTTGGAAACACCATATATTTT
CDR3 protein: CASSQRTGGFGNTIYF